One and the same sample provided the 25 T cell receptor beta chains below, sequenced in a study of T-cell reconstitution after alpha-beta-depleted transplantation in children. Unique molecular identifiers were incorporated into the prepared TCRbeta library. TCRdb called the PCR reads again in MiXCR, with one record for every CDR3 protein. The sample has about 980,000 distinct CDR3 sequences, less than 30% seen once. The input for sequencing was PBMCs, mostly from graft donor cells, taken 360 days after TCRalphabeta/CD19-depleted stem cell transplant. Every receptor here comes from a boy younger than two who had a stem cell transplant for SCID, so the T cells may come from the graft donor.

This sequence joins TRBV4-3 and TRBJ2-2; TRBD2 agrees at 7 bases. There are 18 residues in the CDR3. Germline CDR1 is LGHNA and CDR2 is YSLEER. With 0 bases clipped from V and 7 bases from J, the junction kept 14 bases outside the gene matches. The CDR3 reads CASSQDGSPGRGGGELFF. The CDR3 DNA reads TGCGCCAGCAGCCAAGATGGGTCGCCAGGGAGGGGCGGCGGGGAGCTGTTTTTT.

This clonotype was seen a handful of times. The chain is built from TRBV5-1 and TRBJ2-6; D gene uncertain. The CDR3 is made up of 16 amino acids. The germline V gene has CDR1 SGHRS and CDR2 YFSETQ. V was pared by 0 bases and J by 2 bases, with 9 bases between. The CDR3 nucleotides are TGCGCCAGCAGCTTGGAGCGTTCCCCTGGGGCCAACGTCCTGACTTTC. Amino acid sequence: CASSLERSPGANVLTF.

This clonotype occurred a few times. CDR3 in amino acids: CASTGLKGDSYEQYF. CDR3 nucleotides: TGTGCCAGCACCGGACTAAAGGGGGACTCCTACGAGCAGTACTTC. The rearrangement uses TRBV6-1 and TRBJ2-7; D tentatively reads TRBD1 or TRBD2 (6 bases each). Trimming removed 7 bases from V and 0 bases from J, with 16 bases in between. The CDR3 is 15 residues long. Germline loops: CDR1 MNHNS, CDR2 SASEGT.

This clonotype was counted many times. CDR3 sequence reads: CASSPGRAGLEKLFF. In DNA, the CDR3 is TGCGCCAGCAGCCCGGGGCGGGCAGGCTTGGAAAAACTGTTTTTT. V gene TRBV5-1 combines with J gene TRBJ1-4, with D perhaps TRBD1 (5 bases). The CDR3 is 15 amino acids. Germline V gene sequence: CDR1 SGHRS, CDR2 YFSETQ. Trimming removed 4 bases from V and 8 bases from J, with 18 bases in between.

V and J are TRBV9 and TRBJ2-3, with 7 bases fitting TRBD1. Germline V gene lookup returns CDR1 SGDLS and CDR2 YYNGEE. The J segment lost 4 bases and the V segment lost 0 bases, leaving 8 bases of the junction unmatched. This CDR3 has 16 residues. CDR3 sequence: CASSVGQGKKADTQYF. The CDR3 DNA follows: TGTGCCAGCAGCGTAGGACAGGGAAAGAAGGCAGATACGCAGTATTTT.

This clonotype was found a few times. V and J are TRBV6-1 and TRBJ2-7, with 9 bases that match TRBD2. The germline gives CDR1 MNHNS, CDR2 SASEGT. Germline trimming cut 6 bases from V and 2 bases from J; bases unmatched to any gene: 5. The length of the CDR3 is 14 residues. The CDR3 DNA reads TGTGCCAGCAGAATAGCGGGGGACACCTACGAGCAGTACTTC. Protein: CASRIAGDTYEQYF.

The genes are TRBV12-3 or TRBV12-4 and TRBJ2-2; tentatively, D is TRBD1 or TRBD2 (5 bases each). The germline V and J ends were trimmed by 2 bases and 4 bases, with 8 bases remaining between them. This CDR3 has 14 amino acids. CDR3 in amino acids: CASSLHGATGELFF. CDR3 sequence (DNA): TGTGCCAGCAGTTTACACGGGGCCACCGGGGAGCTGTTTTTT.

Here the CDR3 DNA reads TGTGCCAGCAGCCCCCTGACTAGCGGGGGAAGAAACATTCAGTACTTC. This codes for CASSPLTSGGRNIQYF. The chain couples TRBV12-3 or TRBV12-4 to TRBJ2-4; TRBD2 agrees at 12 bases. Trimming at V came to 6 bases and at J to 6 bases, leaving 9 bases not matched to a gene. The CDR3 has 16 amino acids.

This clonotype has just a few counts. This chain links TRBV5-1 with TRBJ2-5; 9 positions match TRBD2. V was pared by 1 base and J by 1 base, with 5 bases of the junction left unmatched. Germline lookup yields CDR1 SGHRS and CDR2 YFSETQ. The CDR3 totals 16 residues. The DNA for the CDR3 is TGCGCCAGCAGCTTGATAGCGGGGGCTATCCAAGAGACCCAGTACTTC. This codes for CASSLIAGAIQETQYF.

About this clonotype itself: The conserved final phenylalanine or tryptophan is absent from the CDR3, which likely points to a read error. This chain joins TRBV12-3 or TRBV12-4 and TRBJ1-2; D uncertain. The CDR3 spans 15 residues. Between the trimmed V and J ends, which lost 4 bases and 3 bases, there was a span of 15 bases. The CDR3 reads CASSSSGPWDYGYTS. CDR3 sequence (DNA): TGTGCCAGCAGTTCTTCAGGCCCGTGGGACTATGGCTACACCTCC.

This sequence joins TRBV6-1 and TRBJ2-7; 11 nucleotides match TRBD1. V lost 6 bases to trimming and J lost 3 bases; unmatched junction nucleotides: 7. CDR1 is MNHNS and CDR2 is SASEGT in the germline V gene. The CDR3 extends over 15 amino acids. CDR3 region: CASRKGQGANYEQYF. In DNA, the CDR3 is TGTGCCAGCAGAAAAGGACAGGGGGCTAACTACGAGCAGTACTTC.

The chain couples TRBV5-1 to TRBJ2-1; 12 nucleotides line up with TRBD2. The CDR3 contains 17 residues. Losses at the gene ends were 0 bases for V and 3 bases for J; bases not matched to a gene: 4. CDR1 is SGHRS and CDR2 is YFSETQ in the germline V gene. This CDR3 is CASSLGLAGEFYNEQFF. CDR3 coding DNA: TGCGCCAGCAGCTTGGGACTAGCGGGGGAATTCTACAATGAGCAGTTCTTC.

This chain joins TRBV5-1 and TRBJ1-1; D is unclear. Trimming cost V 3 bases and J 0 bases, with 12 bases left between them. The CDR3 is 15 amino acids. Per the germline V gene, CDR1 is SGHRS and CDR2 is YFSETQ. The CDR3 spells CASSSNKGVNTEAFF. For the CDR3, the DNA is TGCGCCAGCAGCTCCAATAAAGGAGTGAACACTGAAGCTTTCTTT. The whole variable domain, filled in from reference TRBV5-1 and TRBJ1-1, reads KAGVTQTPRYLIKTRGQQVTLSCSPISGHRSVSWYQQTPGQGLQFLFEYFSETQRNKGNFPGRFSGRQFSNSRSEMNVSTLELGDSALYLCASSSNKGVNTEAFFGQGTRLTVV.

This rearrangement joins TRBV19 to TRBJ2-4; no clear D. V lost 5 bases and J 5 bases, leaving 16 bases between the germline ends. The CDR3 is 15 amino acids. Per the germline V gene, CDR1 is LNHDA and CDR2 is SQIVND (reference sequence). This CDR3 is CASSWARKEENIQYF. The CDR3 DNA is TGTGCCAGTAGTTGGGCGAGAAAAGAAGAAAACATTCAGTACTTC.

V gene TRBV6-2 or TRBV6-3 combines with J gene TRBJ2-6; 8 bases align to TRBD1. Germline assignment: CDR1 MNHEY and CDR2 SVGEGT. The V segment lost 8 bases and the J segment 2 bases; nucleotides outside the gene matches: 5. CDR3 length equals 15 residues. The CDR3 DNA sequence: TGTGCCAGCGGACAGGGCCGAGCTGGGGCCAACGTCCTGACTTTC. Amino acids: CASGQGRAGANVLTF.

The sample holds a few counts of this clonotype. V usage is TRBV5-1 and J usage is TRBJ2-7; 7 nucleotides line up with TRBD1. Trimming cost V 1 base and J 4 bases; bases outside gene matches: 11. Looked up from germline, CDR1 is SGHRS and CDR2 is YFSETQ. The CDR3 contains 16 residues. The chain's CDR3 is CASSLSGRTGKYEQYF. The CDR3 bases are TGCGCCAGCAGCTTGAGTGGGCGGACAGGAAAGTACGAGCAGTACTTC.

This rearrangement joins TRBV29-1 to TRBJ1-1, with 7 bases identical to TRBD1. V lost 6 bases to trimming and J lost 5 bases; unmatched junction nucleotides: 9. This CDR3 has 13 amino acids. Germline loops: CDR1 SQVTM, CDR2 ANQGSEA. CDR3 in DNA: TGCAGCGTCGTAAGGGGGCTAACGACTGAAGCTTTCTTT. Translation: CSVVRGLTTEAFF.

This chain connects TRBV4-2 to TRBJ2-7; 11 bases match TRBD2. Germline CDR1 LGHNA, CDR2 YNFKEQ. The CDR3 is made up of 17 amino acids. V lost 4 bases, J lost 4 bases, and 12 bases stayed unmatched. The CDR3 loop is CASSPTSGGAIDYEQYF. CDR3 in DNA: TGTGCCAGCAGCCCTACTAGCGGGGGAGCGATCGATTACGAGCAGTACTTC.

The rearrangement uses TRBV12-3 or TRBV12-4 and TRBJ1-4; D is unresolved. Trimming removed 6 bases at V and 3 bases at J, with 8 bases between. CDR3 length: 13 residues. Written as DNA, the CDR3 is TGTGCCAGCAGCCCAGATGCTAATGAAAAACTGTTTTTT. As protein: CASSPDANEKLFF.

This clonotype was observed a handful of times. The CDR3 nucleotides are TGTGCCACCAATAGGGGGAAGAACACTGAAGCTTTCTTT. It is translated as CATNRGKNTEAFF. The chain couples TRBV6-1 to TRBJ1-1; D might be TRBD1 (6 bases). The CDR3 runs to 13 residues. V lost 10 bases and J 1 base, leaving 13 bases between the germline ends. Germline CDR1 is MNHNS and CDR2 is SASEGT.

This clonotype was detected only once. The chain is built from TRBV10-3 and TRBJ1-2, with D perhaps TRBD1 (5 bases). Germline CDR1 ENHRY, CDR2 SYGVKD. The CDR3 has 13 amino acids. The germline V and J ends were trimmed by 0 bases and 6 bases, with 8 bases remaining between them. In DNA, the CDR3 is TGTGCCATCAGTGAGTCGGGGGGAGATGGCTACACCTTC. This codes for CAISESGGDGYTF.

The chain uses TRBV20-1 and TRBJ1-1, with D tentatively TRBD1 (5 bases). Looked up from germline, CDR1 is DFQATT and CDR2 is SNEGSKA (reference sequence). Trimming took off 2 bases at V and 2 bases at J, with 9 bases between the two ends. This CDR3 region has 13 residues. CDR3 sequence (DNA): TGCAGTGCTAGACACGGGGACAACACTGAAGCTTTCTTT. As protein: CSARHGDNTEAFF.

The rearrangement joins TRBV29-1 to TRBJ1-4, with 10 bases identical to TRBD1. J lost 8 bases, V lost 7 bases, and 7 bases had no gene match. CDR1 SQVTM and CDR2 ANQGSEA come from the germline V gene. The CDR3 runs 13 residues. DNA for the CDR3: TGCAGCGCTATGGGGGACAGGGGAGAAAAACTGTTTTTT. Amino acids: CSAMGDRGEKLFF.

On this clonotype itself: At one boundary the junction diverges from the germline segment, which might be a read error. The rearrangement joins TRBV5-1 to TRBJ1-4, with a possible D match to TRBD1 (5 bases). This CDR3 has 13 amino acids. The germline V gene encodes CDR1 SGHRS and CDR2 YFSETQ. CDR3 sequence: CASSRDRNEKLFF. The DNA for the CDR3 is TGTGCCAGCAGCAGGGACCGAAATGAAAAACTGTTTTTT.

The chain has TRBV15 and TRBJ2-2, with D maybe TRBD1 (5 bases). CDR1 and CDR2 from the germline V gene are LNHNV and YYDKDF (reference sequence). The CDR3 has 15 residues. V shed 0 bases and J shed 6 bases, with 11 bases lying between them. The CDR3 nucleotides are TGTGCCACCAGCAGAGAACGTCAGGGTCCCGGGGAGCTGTTTTTT. This translates into CATSRERQGPGELFF.